The sequence of this TCR beta chain was determined in a study of monozygotic twins with cystic fibrosis. Turning to the study itself: Library input was approximately 3.1 micrograms of fragmented DNA, with about 15 PCR cycles.

Broader study findings: Clonality was generally low (median around 0.009), higher in the most severe patients. In 13 of 16 pairs, V gene usage was closest to the co-twin's. Monozygotic CF twins shared more identical nucleotide clonotypes than unrelated patients.

On this clone: Its antigen is not known. A junction end diverges from the germline sequence, so it may reflect a read error.

CDR1 is SGHTA and CDR2 is FQGNSA in the germline V gene. This CDR3 has 14 amino acids. Profiling relied on immunoSEQ multiplex PCR, and the TCRdb table lists in-frame clones only, not all of them. Among about 22,000 clones, just under 90% were seen once, and the ten largest hold approximately 1.3%. Sequenced: blood. The gene calls are TRBV7-2 and TRBJ2-1, with D uncertain. The receptor was derived from a woman in her 30s with cystic fibrosis. CDR3 region: CASSLDSSINGQFF. CDR3 coding DNA: TGTGCCAGCAGCTTAGATTCATCCATAAATGGGCAGTTCTTC.